The T cell receptor (beta chain) described here comes from a study of T cell repertoires in cytomegalovirus infection. Study details: Researchers turned to recently identified HLA-C-restricted CMV epitopes as well as well-studied HLA-B-restricted ones.

This clonotype turned up a few times. Its antigen is undetermined. Germline CDR1 is MNHEY and CDR2 is SVGEGT. V was clipped by 4 bases and J by 1 base, with 11 bases between them. This CDR3 spans 14 amino acids. TCRdb reprocessed the reads via MiXCR and lists one record per CDR3 protein. The table shows about 920,000 distinct CDR3 sequences, with 30% to 40% occurring only once. Study conclusions and caveats: Identification of carriers of CMV plus the relevant HLA was performed using cumulative public TCR beta family frequency. HLA-C-restricted CMV-specific TCR beta clonotypes prevailed in the ex vivo response.

The sequenced sample was cultured CD8+ T cells from PBMCs, obtained from culture after CMV antigen stimulation. This clonotype was sampled from a human donor in good health (CMV status not recorded). Some clones in this sample may be carry-over from other donors' samples. The V and J genes are TRBV6-2 or TRBV6-3 and TRBJ2-7; no clear D gene. Here the CDR3 DNA reads TGTGCCAGCAGTTCCCCGGAACAGTCCTACGAGCAGTACGTC. Its protein is CASSSPEQSYEQYV.